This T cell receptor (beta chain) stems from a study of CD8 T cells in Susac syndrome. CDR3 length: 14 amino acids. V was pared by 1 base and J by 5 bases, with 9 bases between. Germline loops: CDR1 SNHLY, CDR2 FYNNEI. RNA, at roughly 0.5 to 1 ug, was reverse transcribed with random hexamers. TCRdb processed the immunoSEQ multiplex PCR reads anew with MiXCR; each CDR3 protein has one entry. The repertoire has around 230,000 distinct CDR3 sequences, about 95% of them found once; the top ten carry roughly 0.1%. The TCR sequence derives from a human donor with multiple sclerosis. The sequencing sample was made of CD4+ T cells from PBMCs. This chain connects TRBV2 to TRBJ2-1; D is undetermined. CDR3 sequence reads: CASSEELLNNEQFF. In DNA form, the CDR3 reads TGTGCCAGCAGTGAAGAACTCCTAAACAATGAGCAGTTCTTC.